This T cell receptor (beta chain) is from a study of cytomegalovirus exposure and HLA in healthy donors. Study-wide findings and caveats: Rarity held for most TCR sequences, but there were some public TCRs that occurred in many donors.

TCRdb's table, derived via immunoSEQ multiplex PCR, lists solely in-frame clones and lacks some. The table has under 200,000 clones, roughly 84% seen once; the top ten hold 6% to 9%. Germline V lookup: CDR1 SNHLY, CDR2 FYNNEI. This CDR3 has 11 amino acids. Trimming cost V 6 bases and J 3 bases, with 4 bases left between them. About this clone: Its antigen is undetermined.

The rearrangement links TRBV2 to TRBJ2-3; D uncertain. Sequencing was carried out using PBMCs. The source of this sequence is a man between 18 and 35 years old in good health and CMV-seropositive. CDR3 loop: CASSNTDTQYF. CDR3 nucleotides: TGTGCCAGCAGCAATACAGATACGCAGTATTTT.